The 14 T cell receptor beta chains given below trace back to one sample, sequenced in a study of cytomegalovirus exposure and HLA in healthy donors. In the PCR, 60 Vbeta and 13 Jbeta primers were used. Sequencing was performed with immunoSEQ multiplex PCR; in TCRdb, only in-frame clones are kept and a portion is missing. The table has about 60,000 clones, about 70% seen once; the top ten hold just under 20%. Source material: PBMCs. These receptors came from an older woman in good health and CMV-seropositive.

As concerns this clone: Sequence at one end of the junction differs from germline and may be a read error. The same CDR3 is also encoded by other DNA sequences in this sample. This sequence joins TRBV7-2 and TRBJ1-1; 8 bases are a match to TRBD1. The CDR3 is 12 residues long. CDR1 SGHTA and CDR2 FQGNSA come from the germline V gene. The CDR3 sequence: CASTINRGTTFF. CDR3 in DNA: TGTGCCAGCACCATTAACAGGGGGACGACTTTTTTT.

The V gene is TRBV6-5, the J gene TRBJ1-5, with 9 bases that match TRBD1. This CDR3 is built from 15 residues. Looked up from germline, CDR1 is MNHEY and CDR2 is SVGAGI. J was trimmed by 6 bases and V by 0 bases; bases with no gene match: 3. The CDR3 DNA follows: TGTGCCAGCAGTTACTCAAGGGGACAGGGTCAGCCCCAGCATTTT. Its translation: CASSYSRGQGQPQHF.

This CDR3 reads CASSSDRVVNEQFF. The CDR3 DNA follows: TGCGCCAGCAGCTCGGACAGGGTGGTTAATGAGCAGTTCTTC. This rearrangement joins TRBV5-1 to TRBJ2-1, with 8 bases matching TRBD1. There are 14 residues in the CDR3. Germline V gene lookup returns CDR1 SGHRS and CDR2 YFSETQ. J lost 7 bases, V lost 3 bases, and 6 bases had no gene match.

The chain joins TRBV6-1 to TRBJ2-7; 7 bases agree with TRBD1. This CDR3 region has 13 residues. The ends lost 6 bases at V and 1 base at J; junction bases unmatched: 3. Germline V lookup: CDR1 MNHNS, CDR2 SASEGT. The CDR3 protein is CASRPGQSYEQYF. As DNA, the CDR3 is TGTGCCAGCAGGCCGGGACAGTCCTACGAGCAGTACTTC.

This chain uses TRBV5-5 with TRBJ1-2, with D possibly TRBD1 on 5 matching bases. There are 14 residues in the CDR3. The V end lost 0 bases, the J end lost 2 bases, and 8 bases lay between the germline ends. Germline CDR1 is SGHKS and CDR2 is YYEKEE (reference sequence). CDR3 nucleotide sequence: TGTGCCAGCAGCTTGGGGGGCTTGAACTATGGCTACACCTTC. Translated: CASSLGGLNYGYTF.

This chain joins TRBV5-5 and TRBJ1-5; tentative D call: TRBD1 (6 bases). The CDR3 runs to 15 residues. Germline lookup yields CDR1 SGHKS and CDR2 YYEKEE (reference sequence). The germline V and J ends were trimmed by 0 bases and 6 bases, with 13 bases remaining between them. For the CDR3, the DNA is TGTGCCAGCAGCTTGGGTACAGGGTGGCGTCAGCCCCAGCATTTT. This gives the protein CASSLGTGWRQPQHF.

This CDR3 is CAIRGEGNYGYTF. The DNA for the CDR3 is TGTGCCATCAGGGGGGAGGGGAACTATGGCTACACCTTC. The chain carries TRBV10-3 and TRBJ1-2; TRBD1 might be the D (5 bases). V shed 6 bases and J shed 2 bases, with 10 bases lying between them. CDR1 ENHRY and CDR2 SYGVKD come from the germline V gene. The CDR3 covers 13 residues.

The chain employs TRBV19 and TRBJ2-6; 10 positions agree with TRBD1. The length of the CDR3 is 17 residues. CDR1 is LNHDA, CDR2 SQIVND, per germline (reference sequence). V trimming: 11 bases; J trimming: 4 bases; junction bases outside the gene matches: 14. The CDR3 sequence is CACTSGTGESGANVLTF. CDR3 coding DNA: TGTGCCTGTACGTCCGGGACAGGGGAGTCGGGGGCCAACGTCCTGACTTTC.

The DNA for the CDR3 is TGTGCCAGCAGCGCCGGACAGTCTAGCACAGATACGCAGTATTTT. This sequence encodes CASSAGQSSTDTQYF. V and J are TRBV9 and TRBJ2-3; weak D call: TRBD1 (6 bases). The CDR3 loop spans 15 amino acids. The V end lost 3 bases, the J end lost 0 bases, and 11 bases lay between the germline ends. CDR1 and CDR2 (germline): SGDLS, YYNGEE.

This sequence joins TRBV6-5 and TRBJ1-2; 8 bases match TRBD1. CDR1 MNHEY and CDR2 SVGAGI come from the germline V gene. This CDR3 has 13 amino acids. V lost 5 bases, J lost 4 bases, and 3 bases stayed unmatched. In DNA, the CDR3 is TGTGCCAGCAGTACACAGGGGGTCTATGGCTACACCTTC. This translates into CASSTQGVYGYTF.

This CDR3 is CASSLGLAGGFPDTQYF. DNA of the CDR3: TGTGCCAGCAGCTTAGGCCTAGCGGGGGGTTTCCCAGATACGCAGTATTTT. V gene TRBV7-9 combines with J gene TRBJ2-3; 11 bases are a match to TRBD2. CDR1 and CDR2 (germline): SEHNR, FQNEAQ (reference sequence). The ends lost 1 base at V and 4 bases at J; junction bases unmatched: 7. This CDR3 spans 17 amino acids.

J is TRBJ2-2 and V is TRBV6-1; D gene unclear. The CDR3 runs 11 residues. Germline lookup yields CDR1 MNHNS and CDR2 SASEGT. V gave up 2 bases and J gave up 13 bases, with 8 bases separating them. CDR3 bases: TGTGCCAGCAGTGAAAACGGTCCGCTGTTTTTT. Translating gives CASSENGPLFF.

This rearrangement joins TRBV5-1 to TRBJ2-5; 7 positions agree with TRBD1. CDR1 SGHRS and CDR2 YFSETQ come from the germline V gene. CDR3 length equals 16 residues. V lost 5 bases to trimming and J lost 2 bases; unmatched junction nucleotides: 12. CDR3 coding DNA: TGCGCCAGCAGTCGGATTACCGGGACAGTACAAGAGACCCAGTACTTC. It translates to CASSRITGTVQETQYF.

The V gene is TRBV5-6, the J gene TRBJ2-1; the D is unclear. Germline CDR1 reads SGHDT; CDR2 reads YYEEEE. The CDR3 is 16 residues long. V lost 0 bases and J 1 base, leaving 11 bases between the germline ends. Here the CDR3 DNA reads TGTGCCAGCAGCTTGGTTCGCAGGTTGTCCTACAATGAGCAGTTCTTC. It encodes CASSLVRRLSYNEQFF.